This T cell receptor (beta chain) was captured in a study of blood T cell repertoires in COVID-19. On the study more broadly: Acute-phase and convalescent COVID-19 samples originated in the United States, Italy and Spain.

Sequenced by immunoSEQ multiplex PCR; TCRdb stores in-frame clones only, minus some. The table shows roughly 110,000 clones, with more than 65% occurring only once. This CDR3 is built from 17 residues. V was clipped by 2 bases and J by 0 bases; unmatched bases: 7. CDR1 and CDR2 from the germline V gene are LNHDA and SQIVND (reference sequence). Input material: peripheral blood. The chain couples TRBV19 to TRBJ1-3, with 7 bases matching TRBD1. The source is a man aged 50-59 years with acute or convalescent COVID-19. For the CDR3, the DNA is TGTGCCAGTAGTATATGGGGGACAGCGAGCTCTGGAAACACCATATATTTT. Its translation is CASSIWGTASSGNTIYF.